This is a list of T cell receptor beta chains from one sample in a study of siplizumab effects on memory and regulatory T cells. The table came from immunoSEQ multiplex PCR; TCRdb's copy has only in-frame clones and leaves some out. The sample holds 100,000 to 120,000 clones, around 93% seen once. Sequencing used CD4+ T cells sorted from blood. These receptors were taken from a human donor in good health. CDR3s include the opening cysteine and the closing phenylalanine or tryptophan. The order of the fields is J gene, V gene, clone size, D gene, CDR3 DNA, CDR3 protein. D genes are given only for firm matches. Some rows mark clone size as missing; the rest say once, few, many or name a class of expanded clone.

J gene: TRBJ1-2
V gene: TRBV13
clone size: -
D gene: TRBD1
CDR3 DNA: TGTGCCAGCAGCGGACCGGGACAGGAATATGGCTACACCTTC
CDR3 protein: CASSGPGQEYGYTF

J gene: TRBJ2-5
V gene: TRBV5-1
clone size: -
D gene: -
CDR3 DNA: TGCGCCAGCAGCACCCAGGAGGGAGAGACCCAGTACTTC
CDR3 protein: CASSTQEGETQYF

J gene: TRBJ1-4
V gene: TRBV28
clone size: once
D gene: TRBD1
CDR3 DNA: TGTGCCAGCAGTGGAGGGTCGACAGGGAAGATTGAAAAACTGTTTTTT
CDR3 protein: CASSGGSTGKIEKLFF

J gene: TRBJ2-7
V gene: TRBV6-5
clone size: -
D gene: -
CDR3 DNA: TGTGCCAGCAGTTACCGGAAAGGTGGAGCCTACGAGCAGTACTTC
CDR3 protein: CASSYRKGGAYEQYF

J gene: TRBJ2-2
V gene: TRBV5-1
clone size: -
D gene: -
CDR3 DNA: TGCGCCAGCAGCCTAGGACGGGCGAACACCGGGGAGCTGTTTTTT
CDR3 protein: CASSLGRANTGELFF

J gene: TRBJ1-6
V gene: TRBV25-1
clone size: -
D gene: -
CDR3 DNA: TGTGCCAGCACCAGGGAGGGTGGTAATTCACCCCTCCACTTT
CDR3 protein: CASTREGGNSPLHF

J gene: TRBJ1-3
V gene: TRBV5-4
clone size: -
D gene: -
CDR3 DNA: TGTGCCAGCAGTTTTCAGGGTTCTGGAAACACCATATATTTT
CDR3 protein: CASSFQGSGNTIYF

J gene: TRBJ1-2
V gene: TRBV6-5
clone size: -
D gene: -
CDR3 DNA: TGTGCCAGCAGTCCCCGGACAGAAACCTATGGCTACACCTTC
CDR3 protein: CASSPRTETYGYTF

J gene: TRBJ2-5
V gene: TRBV7-2
clone size: -
D gene: TRBD2
CDR3 DNA: TGTGCCAGCAGCTTAGGACTAGCGGAGGAGACCCAGTACTTC
CDR3 protein: CASSLGLAEETQYF

J gene: TRBJ2-3
V gene: TRBV5-1
clone size: -
D gene: -
CDR3 DNA: TGCGCCAGCCTTCCTGGTGGGGCAGATACGCAGTATTTT
CDR3 protein: CASLPGGADTQYF

J gene: TRBJ2-5
V gene: TRBV5-4
clone size: -
D gene: -
CDR3 DNA: TGTGCCAGCAGCTTGGGCCAGACAGGAGAGACCCAGTACTTC
CDR3 protein: CASSLGQTGETQYF

J gene: TRBJ2-5
V gene: TRBV15
clone size: -
D gene: -
CDR3 DNA: TGTGCCACCACAGTGGGGCGAGAGACCCAGTACTTC
CDR3 protein: CATTVGRETQYF

J gene: TRBJ2-3
V gene: TRBV7-3
clone size: -
D gene: TRBD2
CDR3 DNA: TGTGCCAGCAGCCGACTTGCGGGAGCTATAGATACGCAGTATTTT
CDR3 protein: CASSRLAGAIDTQYF

J gene: TRBJ2-7
V gene: TRBV7-9
clone size: -
D gene: -
CDR3 DNA: TGTGCCAGCAGCCCAGCTCCCTACGAGCAGTACTTC
CDR3 protein: CASSPAPYEQYF

J gene: TRBJ1-3
V gene: TRBV29-1
clone size: -
D gene: -
CDR3 DNA: TGCAGCGTTGACGTGGGAAACACCATATATTTT
CDR3 protein: CSVDVGNTIYF

J gene: TRBJ1-1
V gene: TRBV29-1
clone size: -
D gene: -
CDR3 DNA: TGCAGCGTTGGGGGGGGGACTGAAGCTTTCTTT
CDR3 protein: CSVGGGTEAFF

J gene: TRBJ2-7
V gene: TRBV10-3
clone size: -
D gene: -
CDR3 DNA: TGTGCCATCAGTGAGTCGTCAGGGACAGCGGGGGAGCAGTACTTC
CDR3 protein: CAISESSGTAGEQYF

J gene: TRBJ1-4
V gene: TRBV6-1
clone size: -
D gene: TRBD1
CDR3 DNA: TGTGCCAGCAGTGAAAGACAGGGCCATAATGAAAAACTGTTTTTT
CDR3 protein: CASSERQGHNEKLFF

J gene: TRBJ2-7
V gene: TRBV5-5
clone size: once
D gene: TRBD1
CDR3 DNA: TGTGCCAGCAGCATGGGGACAGGGCTAACCTACGAGCAGTACTTC
CDR3 protein: CASSMGTGLTYEQYF

J gene: TRBJ1-2
V gene: TRBV5-4
clone size: -
D gene: -
CDR3 DNA: TGTGCCAGCAGCTTGGGGGCAGGGTACGGCTACACCTTC
CDR3 protein: CASSLGAGYGYTF

J gene: TRBJ1-3
V gene: TRBV5-1
clone size: -
D gene: -
CDR3 DNA: TGCGCCAGCAGCATGGACCCCGCAGACACCATATATTTT
CDR3 protein: CASSMDPADTIYF

J gene: TRBJ2-1
V gene: TRBV4-2
clone size: -
D gene: -
CDR3 DNA: TGTGCCAGCAGCCAACTCAATTCGGACGAGTCGACGAATGAGCAGTTCTTC
CDR3 protein: CASSQLNSDESTNEQFF

J gene: TRBJ1-5
V gene: TRBV7-9
clone size: -
D gene: TRBD1
CDR3 DNA: TGTGCCAGCAGCTCCTGGACAGGGATGGGCAATCAGCCCCAGCATTTT
CDR3 protein: CASSSWTGMGNQPQHF

J gene: TRBJ2-5
V gene: TRBV4-1
clone size: -
D gene: TRBD2
CDR3 DNA: TGCGCCAGCAGCCAGGGAGCGGGGGCCGGGGAAGAGACCCAGTACTTC
CDR3 protein: CASSQGAGAGEETQYF

J gene: TRBJ2-7
V gene: TRBV9
clone size: -
D gene: TRBD2
CDR3 DNA: TGTGCCAGCAGCGTAGAGGCGGGGGGGCCCGAAGAGCAGTACTTC
CDR3 protein: CASSVEAGGPEEQYF

J gene: TRBJ2-5
V gene: TRBV6-5
clone size: -
D gene: -
CDR3 DNA: TGTGCCAGCAGTCATCGGGCCCAAGGTGTAGGGACCCAGTACTTC
CDR3 protein: CASSHRAQGVGTQYF

J gene: TRBJ2-5
V gene: TRBV29-1
clone size: few
D gene: -
CDR3 DNA: TGCAGCGTCCCTCCTGAGGCAGGCGGGACCCAGTACTTC
CDR3 protein: CSVPPEAGGTQYF

J gene: TRBJ2-5
V gene: TRBV14
clone size: -
D gene: -
CDR3 DNA: TGTGCCAGCAGCCAAGGAGGTTTGGAGACCCAGTACTTC
CDR3 protein: CASSQGGLETQYF

J gene: TRBJ2-1
V gene: TRBV5-1
clone size: -
D gene: -
CDR3 DNA: TGCGCCAGCAGCTTGGAGGACGGCTCCTACAATGAGCAGTTCTTC
CDR3 protein: CASSLEDGSYNEQFF

J gene: TRBJ1-2
V gene: TRBV14
clone size: -
D gene: -
CDR3 DNA: TGTGCCAGCAGCCAAGGGGCAGGTAGAGGCTACACCTTC
CDR3 protein: CASSQGAGRGYTF

J gene: TRBJ2-3
V gene: TRBV30
clone size: once
D gene: TRBD2
CDR3 DNA: TGTGCCTGGAGTGTGACTAGCGGATCCACAGATACGCAGTATTTT
CDR3 protein: CAWSVTSGSTDTQYF

J gene: TRBJ2-2
V gene: TRBV5-1
clone size: -
D gene: TRBD2
CDR3 DNA: TGCGCCAGCAGCCCCGGACTAGCGGGCGTTAACACCGGGGAGCTGTTTTTT
CDR3 protein: CASSPGLAGVNTGELFF

J gene: TRBJ2-3
V gene: TRBV11-3
clone size: once
D gene: -
CDR3 DNA: TGTGCCAGCAGCTTAGCGGCCAAGGGGGGTACGCAGTATTTT
CDR3 protein: CASSLAAKGGTQYF

J gene: TRBJ2-5
V gene: TRBV4-3
clone size: -
D gene: -
CDR3 DNA: TGCGCCAGCAGCCAAGAACTGGGGAAAGAGACCCAGTACTTC
CDR3 protein: CASSQELGKETQYF

J gene: TRBJ2-5
V gene: TRBV11-3
clone size: -
D gene: -
CDR3 DNA: TGTGCCAGCAGCTTAGTGGCCGTGGTAGAGACCCAGTACTTC
CDR3 protein: CASSLVAVVETQYF

J gene: TRBJ2-1
V gene: TRBV10-3
clone size: once
D gene: TRBD1
CDR3 DNA: TGTGCCACGGGACAGGGGGGGGATGAGCAGTTCTTC
CDR3 protein: CATGQGGDEQFF

J gene: TRBJ1-2
V gene: TRBV19
clone size: -
D gene: TRBD1
CDR3 DNA: TGTGCCAGTAGTATGTTACAGGGGGCTCTTGGCTACACCTTC
CDR3 protein: CASSMLQGALGYTF

J gene: TRBJ2-1
V gene: TRBV25-1
clone size: once
D gene: TRBD2
CDR3 DNA: TGTGCCAGCAGTGAAATCGGGGGGTTTGAGCAGTTCTTC
CDR3 protein: CASSEIGGFEQFF

J gene: TRBJ1-2
V gene: TRBV4-1
clone size: -
D gene: TRBD1
CDR3 DNA: TGCGCCAGCAGCCCAAGGAGACAGGGGGAGGCCTATGGCTACACCTTC
CDR3 protein: CASSPRRQGEAYGYTF

J gene: TRBJ2-7
V gene: TRBV10-3
clone size: -
D gene: TRBD2
CDR3 DNA: TGTGCCATCAGTGGGACTAGCTTCTACGACGAGCAGTACTTC
CDR3 protein: CAISGTSFYDEQYF

J gene: TRBJ1-2
V gene: TRBV19
clone size: -
D gene: -
CDR3 DNA: TGTGCCAGTAGTGTAGAAAACTATGGCTACACCTTC
CDR3 protein: CASSVENYGYTF

J gene: TRBJ1-6
V gene: TRBV6-1
clone size: few
D gene: TRBD1
CDR3 DNA: TGTGCCAGCCGGGGAGCAGGGGGCTTATCTGCACCCCTCCACTTT
CDR3 protein: CASRGAGGLSAPLHF

J gene: TRBJ2-7
V gene: TRBV10-3
clone size: -
D gene: TRBD2
CDR3 DNA: TGTGCCATCAGTGAGTCTAGACTAGCGGGCCGAACCTACGAGCAGTACTTC
CDR3 protein: CAISESRLAGRTYEQYF

J gene: TRBJ1-1
V gene: TRBV15
clone size: -
D gene: TRBD1
CDR3 DNA: TGTGCCACCAGCAGACAGGGGGCGTTAACTGAAGCTTTCTTT
CDR3 protein: CATSRQGALTEAFF

J gene: TRBJ1-4
V gene: TRBV30
clone size: -
D gene: -
CDR3 DNA: TGTGCCTGGAGTGTTGGAGTTGCAACTAATGAAAAACTGTTTTTT
CDR3 protein: CAWSVGVATNEKLFF

J gene: TRBJ1-1
V gene: TRBV29-1
clone size: -
D gene: TRBD1
CDR3 DNA: TGCAGCGCCTACAGGGGTAACACTGAAGCTTTCTTT
CDR3 protein: CSAYRGNTEAFF

J gene: TRBJ2-5
V gene: TRBV4-2
clone size: -
D gene: -
CDR3 DNA: TGTGCCAGCAGCTCCCCCGGACAGAGACAAGAGACCCAGTACTTC
CDR3 protein: CASSSPGQRQETQYF

J gene: TRBJ1-1
V gene: TRBV7-3
clone size: -
D gene: -
CDR3 DNA: TGTGCCAGCAGCCCTCGAGGGGGGGTTGAAGCTTTCTTT
CDR3 protein: CASSPRGGVEAFF

J gene: TRBJ2-5
V gene: TRBV11-3
clone size: few
D gene: -
CDR3 DNA: TGTGCCAGCAGCTTAGATCCCAGACAAGAGACCCAGTACTTC
CDR3 protein: CASSLDPRQETQYF